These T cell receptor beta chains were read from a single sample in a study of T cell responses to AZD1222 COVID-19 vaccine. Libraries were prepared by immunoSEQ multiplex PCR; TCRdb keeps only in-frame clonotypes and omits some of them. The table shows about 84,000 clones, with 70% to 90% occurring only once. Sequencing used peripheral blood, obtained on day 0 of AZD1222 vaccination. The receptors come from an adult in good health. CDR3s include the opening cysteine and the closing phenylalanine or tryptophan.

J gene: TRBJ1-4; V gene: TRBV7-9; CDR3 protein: CASSYQGGGEKLFF
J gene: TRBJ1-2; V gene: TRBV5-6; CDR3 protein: CASSSARPAYGYTF
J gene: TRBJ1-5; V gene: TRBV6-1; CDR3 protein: CASSGMSGGADQPQHF
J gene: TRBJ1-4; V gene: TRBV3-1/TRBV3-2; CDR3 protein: CASSSKFGTTTNEKLFF
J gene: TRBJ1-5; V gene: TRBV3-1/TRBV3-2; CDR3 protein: CASSQEFGYSNQPQHF
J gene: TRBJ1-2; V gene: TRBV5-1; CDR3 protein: CASSGGGRDPYGYTF
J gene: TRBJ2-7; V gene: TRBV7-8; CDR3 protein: CASSIPPGPVSREQYF
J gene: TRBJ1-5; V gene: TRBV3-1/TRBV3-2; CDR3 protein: CASSRHQGDNQPQHF
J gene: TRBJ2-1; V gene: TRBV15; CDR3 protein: CATSRGLGTEQFF
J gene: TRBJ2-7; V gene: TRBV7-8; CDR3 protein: CASSPSGRVFHEQYF
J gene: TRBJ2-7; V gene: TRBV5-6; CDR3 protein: CASSWSGRSSEQYF
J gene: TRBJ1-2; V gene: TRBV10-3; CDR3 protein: CAISESTGSSGYTF
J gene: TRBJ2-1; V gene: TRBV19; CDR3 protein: CATAGNYNEQFF
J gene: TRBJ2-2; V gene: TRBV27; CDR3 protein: CASSLSGPLNTGELFF
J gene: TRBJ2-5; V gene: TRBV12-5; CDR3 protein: CASGWGRAQETQYF
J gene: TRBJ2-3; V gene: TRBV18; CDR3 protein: CASSPRIAGPTDTQYF
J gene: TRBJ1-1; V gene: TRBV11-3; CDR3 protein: CASSLGGATEAFF
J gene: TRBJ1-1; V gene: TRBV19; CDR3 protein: CASSISARMGTEAFF
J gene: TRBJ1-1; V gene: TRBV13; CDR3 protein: CASSLGRSITEAFF
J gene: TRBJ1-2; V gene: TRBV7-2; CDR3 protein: CASSLTTVSPSYGYTF
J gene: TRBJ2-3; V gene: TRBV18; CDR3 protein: CASSPQGRESTQYF
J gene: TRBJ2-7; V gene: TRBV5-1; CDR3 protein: CASRLRDRDYEQYF
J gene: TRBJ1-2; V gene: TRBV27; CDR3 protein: CASKPNRISIYGYTF
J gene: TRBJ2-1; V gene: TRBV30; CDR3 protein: CAWTKREANEQFF
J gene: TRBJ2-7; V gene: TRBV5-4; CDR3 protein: CASSSTRLAGASEQYF
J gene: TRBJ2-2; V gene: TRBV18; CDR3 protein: CASSPPVLAGVAGELFF
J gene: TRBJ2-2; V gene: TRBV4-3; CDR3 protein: CASSRFSGNGGELFF
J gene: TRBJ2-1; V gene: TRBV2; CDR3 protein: CASSESRTHEQFF
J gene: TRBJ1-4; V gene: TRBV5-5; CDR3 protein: CASSFYNEKLFF
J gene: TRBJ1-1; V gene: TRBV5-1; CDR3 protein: CASSRLGENTEAFF
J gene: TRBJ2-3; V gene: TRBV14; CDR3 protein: CASSQQASGRSSMQYF
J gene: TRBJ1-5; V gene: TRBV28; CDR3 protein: CASSFSLNNQPQHF
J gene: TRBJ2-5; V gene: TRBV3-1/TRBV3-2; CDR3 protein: CASREAGGGETQYF
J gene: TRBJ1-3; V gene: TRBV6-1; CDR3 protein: CASTTRVPGNTIYF
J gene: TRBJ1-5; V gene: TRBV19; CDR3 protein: CASSIMGQLIHQPQHF
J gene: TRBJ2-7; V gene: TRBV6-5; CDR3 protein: CASRQTGGVEQYF
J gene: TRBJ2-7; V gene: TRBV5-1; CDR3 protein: CASSTDAGKGPYEQYF
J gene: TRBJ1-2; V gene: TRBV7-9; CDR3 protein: CASSTGQPYGYTF
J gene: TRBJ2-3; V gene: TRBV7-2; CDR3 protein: CASSPYADTQYF
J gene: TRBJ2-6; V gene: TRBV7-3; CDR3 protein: CASSLTNSGANVLTF
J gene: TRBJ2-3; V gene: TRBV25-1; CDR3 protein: CASSDGDRPTDTQYF
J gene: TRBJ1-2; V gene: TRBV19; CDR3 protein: CASSIMGQKIYGYTF
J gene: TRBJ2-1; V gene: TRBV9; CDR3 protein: CASSVSAGSYNEQFF
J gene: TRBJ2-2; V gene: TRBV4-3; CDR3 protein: CASSPTGAGELFF
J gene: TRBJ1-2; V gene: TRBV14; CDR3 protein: CASSLHARDRYYGYTF
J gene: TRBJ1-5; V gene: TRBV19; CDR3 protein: CATNPGTASNQPQHF
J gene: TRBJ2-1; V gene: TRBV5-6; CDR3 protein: CASSPIAGAYNEQFF
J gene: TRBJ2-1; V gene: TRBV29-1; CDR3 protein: CSVLAGGPLNEQFF
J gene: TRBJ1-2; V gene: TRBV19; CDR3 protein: CASSMGQVSGYTF
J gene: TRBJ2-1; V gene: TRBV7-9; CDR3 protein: CASSLDARDEQFF
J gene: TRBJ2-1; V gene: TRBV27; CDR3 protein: CASSSQGPNEQFF
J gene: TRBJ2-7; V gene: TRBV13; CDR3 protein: CASSRRGGQQVSYF
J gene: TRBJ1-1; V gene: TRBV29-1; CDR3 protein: CSAGEDTEAFF